Following are 2 T cell receptor beta chains from one sample sequenced in a study of control samples from healthy donors and cancer patients. Profiled with immunoSEQ multiplex PCR; TCRdb holds only in-frame clones, not every one. Of about 100,000 clones in the sample, about 90% were seen once. Sequencing was carried out using blood. These receptors all stem from a woman between 45 and 60 years old in good health.

The chain recombines TRBV27 with TRBJ2-1; 9 bases line up with TRBD1. J was trimmed by 13 bases and V by 2 bases; bases with no gene match: 21. The length of the CDR3 is 18 residues. The germline V gene encodes CDR1 MNHEY and CDR2 SMNVEV (reference sequence). Written as DNA, the CDR3 is TGTGCCAGCAGTTTAGACTTATACAGGGGGCGTTGGGGTGGCCTTCAGTTCTTC. As protein: CASSLDLYRGRWGGLQFF.

The chain recombines TRBV7-3 with TRBJ1-1; D not resolved. The V and J ends lost 1 base and 2 bases respectively, with 14 bases between them. Germline V gene data show CDR1 as SGHTA and CDR2 as FQGTGA. The CDR3 length is 16 residues. CDR3 in DNA: TGTGCCAGCAGCTTAAATGTCCTTCGGGGAAACACTGAAGCTTTCTTT. It specifies CASSLNVLRGNTEAFF.